This T cell receptor beta chain was recovered during a study of blood T cell repertoires in COVID-19. Profiled with immunoSEQ multiplex PCR; TCRdb holds only in-frame clones, not every one. This repertoire shows approximately 400,000 clones, about nine tenths found once; its top ten account for around 12%. Looked up from germline, CDR1 is SQVTM and CDR2 is ANQGSEA. V shed 7 bases and J shed 1 base, with 7 bases lying between them. The CDR3 is made up of 12 amino acids. This chain connects TRBV29-1 to TRBJ2-2; D is perhaps TRBD1 (6 bases). This TCR came from a woman between 50 and 59 years old with COVID-19, enrolled during active disease. Input material: peripheral blood. The CDR3 here is CSGGQNTGELFF. Here the CDR3 DNA reads TGCAGCGGGGGACAGAACACCGGGGAGCTGTTTTTT.